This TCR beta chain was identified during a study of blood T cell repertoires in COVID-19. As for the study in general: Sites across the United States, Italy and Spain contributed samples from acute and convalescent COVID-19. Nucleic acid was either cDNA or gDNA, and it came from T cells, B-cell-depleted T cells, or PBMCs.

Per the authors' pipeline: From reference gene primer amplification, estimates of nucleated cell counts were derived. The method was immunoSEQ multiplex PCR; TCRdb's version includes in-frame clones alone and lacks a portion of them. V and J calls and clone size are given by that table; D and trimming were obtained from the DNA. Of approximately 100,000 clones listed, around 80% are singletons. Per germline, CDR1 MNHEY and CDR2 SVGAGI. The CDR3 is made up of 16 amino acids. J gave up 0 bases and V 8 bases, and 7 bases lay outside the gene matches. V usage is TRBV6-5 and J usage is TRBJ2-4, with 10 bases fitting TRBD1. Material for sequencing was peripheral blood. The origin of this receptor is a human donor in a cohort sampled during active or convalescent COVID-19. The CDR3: CASRSGTGVAKNIQYF. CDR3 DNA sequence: TGTGCCAGCCGTTCTGGGACAGGGGTAGCCAAAAACATTCAGTACTTC.